Reported below is one TCR beta chain. What it binds is not known. The entry originates in a study of regulatory T cells in long-lasting Graves disease. Study overall: Graves' patients with a new diagnosis had received antithyroid drugs under 3 months.

Sequencing libraries for TCR beta were prepared with iRepertoire HTBI primers and Arm-PCR of CDR3 regions. One entry per CDR3 protein results from TCRdb running MiXCR on the multiplex PCR reads. Of about 450,000 distinct CDR3 sequences listed, 13% to 15% are singletons. Study-level points and caveats: TCR diversity was lower in persistent than newly diagnosed Graves' disease.

Time point of the sample: newly diagnosed GD, antithyroid drugs for less than 3 months. TCR sequences were obtained from RNA taken from PBMCs. The same data also went into a second study, on T cells in Graves' hyperthyroidism and ophthalmopathy.

This sequence originates from a woman between 45 and 60 years old with Graves disease. The sample was peripheral blood mononuclear cells (PBMCs), taken at new diagnosis, from a patient treated with antithyroid drugs.

CDR3 coding DNA: TGCGCCAGCAGCCCCCTCCTGTGGCGGGAGACATACGAGCAGTACTTC. Translation: CASSPLLWRETYEQYF. This chain joins TRBV4-1 and TRBJ2-7, with TRBD2 identical over 7 bases. Germline values: CDR1 MGHRA, CDR2 YSYEKL. The V gene end was trimmed by 4 bases and the J gene end by 4 bases; junction bases not matched to a gene: 13. This CDR3 is 16 amino acids long.